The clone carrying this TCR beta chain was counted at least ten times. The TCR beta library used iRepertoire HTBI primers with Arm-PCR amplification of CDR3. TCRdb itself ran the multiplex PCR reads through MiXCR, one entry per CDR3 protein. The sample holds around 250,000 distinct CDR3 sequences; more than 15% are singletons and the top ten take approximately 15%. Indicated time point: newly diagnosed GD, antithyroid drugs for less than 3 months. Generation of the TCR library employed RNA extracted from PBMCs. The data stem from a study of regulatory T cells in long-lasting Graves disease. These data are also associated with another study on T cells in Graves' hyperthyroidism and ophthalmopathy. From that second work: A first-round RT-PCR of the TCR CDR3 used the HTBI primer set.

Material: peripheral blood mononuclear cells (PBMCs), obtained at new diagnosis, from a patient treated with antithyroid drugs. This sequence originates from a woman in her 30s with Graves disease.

The CDR3 loop is CASQTGLNYGYTF. DNA for the CDR3: TGTGCCAGCCAAACAGGGCTTAACTATGGCTACACCTTC. The J gene is TRBJ1-2, the V gene TRBV12-3 or TRBV12-4, with D tentatively TRBD1 (6 bases). The V gene lost 8 bases and the J gene lost 1 base, with 11 bases spanning the gap. This CDR3 region has 13 residues.